Listed below are T cell receptor beta chains from one sample, sequenced in a study of blood T cell repertoires in COVID-19. Profiled with immunoSEQ multiplex PCR; TCRdb holds only in-frame clones, not every one. In the table there are around 280,000 clones, 85% to 90% of which are singletons. Sequenced material: peripheral blood. These receptors originate from a woman aged 25 to 45 with COVID-19, enrolled during active disease. Each CDR3 is given with its conserved first and last residue. Each record gives: D gene, clone size, J gene, V gene, CDR3 DNA, CDR3 protein. The D gene is left open where the match is weak. Not all rows give a size; the values are once, few, many and, for expanded clones, a class.

- - TRBJ1-1 TRBV7-9 TGTGCCAGCAGCTTGGGGGGGCATCCAGTAGCAGCTTTCTTT CASSLGGHPVAAFF
TRBD2 - TRBJ2-1 TRBV27 TGTGCCAGCACCTCTAGCGGGAGGAGCTTCTTC CASTSSGRSFF
TRBD2 once TRBJ2-7 TRBV12-3/TRBV12-4 TGTGCCAGCAGTTTGGGACTAGCAGGCGAGCAGTACTTC CASSLGLAGEQYF
- - TRBJ2-2 TRBV2 TGTGCCAGCAACGCTATCAACACCGGGGAGCTGTTTTTT CASNAINTGELFF
- - TRBJ2-3 TRBV10-1 TGCGCCAGCAGTTACCGGGACTTACCCACAGATACGCAGTATTTT CASSYRDLPTDTQYF
- - TRBJ2-7 TRBV11-2 TGTGCCAGCAGCTTAGACAGGTACGAGCAGTACTTC CASSLDRYEQYF
TRBD1 few TRBJ2-7 TRBV27 TGTGCCAGCAGTCCCCTTGGCAGGGGGACCTACGAGCAGTACTTC CASSPLGRGTYEQYF
- - TRBJ1-2 TRBV5-1 TGCGCCAGCAGCTTGGCCGGGTCAGAACCTTATGGCTACACCTTC CASSLAGSEPYGYTF
- - TRBJ1-2 TRBV6-6 TGTGCCAGCAGTCCCCGGGGGGACGTACTCTATGGCTACACCTTC CASSPRGDVLYGYTF
TRBD1 - TRBJ2-1 TRBV5-6 TGTGCCAGCAGCTCCGGGACAGGGCGAGTCTACAATGAGCAGTTCTTC CASSSGTGRVYNEQFF
TRBD1 - TRBJ2-2 TRBV4-2 TGTGCCAGCAGCCAAGCAGACCAGGGGGAAGCCGGGGAGCTGTTTTTT CASSQADQGEAGELFF
- - TRBJ1-1 TRBV2 TGTGCCAGCAGTGAACCGGCGGATATGAACACTGAAGCTTTCTTT CASSEPADMNTEAFF
TRBD2 - TRBJ2-2 TRBV28 TGTGCCAGCAGTTTAGCACTAGCGGGAGCGCGCACCGGGGAGCTGTTTTTT CASSLALAGARTGELFF
- - TRBJ2-2 TRBV2 TGTGCCAGCAGAAAGGTCTCTTTAGCGGCGAACACCGGGGAGCTGTTTTTT CASRKVSLAANTGELFF
- - TRBJ2-5 TRBV5-1 TGCGCCAGCAGCTTCCTAGATTTGAGGCAAGAGACCCAGTACTTC CASSFLDLRQETQYF
- - TRBJ2-1 TRBV2 TGTGCCAGCACCGGACTAGAAGGGGGGGGGCAGTTCTTC CASTGLEGGGQFF
TRBD1 - TRBJ2-3 TRBV4-1 TGCGCCAGCAGTTCGCCCGCAAGGACAGGGACATCCGATACGCAGTATTTT CASSSPARTGTSDTQYF
TRBD2 - TRBJ2-7 TRBV5-4 TGTGCCAGCAGCTTGGGGACTAGCGGGATCGACGAGCAGTACTTC CASSLGTSGIDEQYF
TRBD1 - TRBJ1-2 TRBV7-9 TGTGCCAGCAGCCCGACCGGGACAGGGGGAGGTGGCTACACCTTC CASSPTGTGGGGYTF
- - TRBJ2-7 TRBV6-5 TGTGCCAGCAGGTACCGACAGTATGGGGCCTACGAGCAGTACTTC CASRYRQYGAYEQYF
- - TRBJ2-1 TRBV21-1 TGTGCCAGCAGCAAAGAAGTGTCCCTGTTGGCGGGAGCAAGGAACAATGAGCAGTTCTTC CASSKEVSLLAGARNNEQFF
TRBD2 - TRBJ2-1 TRBV10-3 TGTGCCATCAGTGATTCGGCGGGAGTCAGGAAGTTCTTC CAISDSAGVRKFF
TRBD2 - TRBJ2-2 TRBV5-4 TGTGCCAGCAGCGGGCGACTAGCGGGAGCCGGGGAGCTGTTTTTT CASSGRLAGAGELFF
TRBD1 few TRBJ2-7 TRBV5-1 TGCGCCAGCAGCTTGCGGGACAGAATAAATAGCTCCTACGAGCAGTACTTC CASSLRDRINSSYEQYF
TRBD1 - TRBJ2-7 TRBV30 TGTGCCTCCAGACAGGGGTACTACGAGCAGTACTTC CASRQGYYEQYF
- - TRBJ2-7 TRBV27 TGTGCCAGCTCGCCGGGGGGCCCCTACGAGCAGTACTTC CASSPGGPYEQYF
- - TRBJ2-5 TRBV30 TGTGCCTGTAGACGGGAGCTGAAAGAGACCCAGTACTTC CACRRELKETQYF
- - TRBJ2-7 TRBV30 TGTGCCTGGAACTTTGAGGGCAACGGGCAGTACTTC CAWNFEGNGQYF
TRBD2 - TRBJ2-7 TRBV7-8 TGTGCCAGCAGCTTAGGTATAGGGACTAGCGTCTACGAGCAGTACTTC CASSLGIGTSVYEQYF
TRBD1 - TRBJ1-5 TRBV6-5 TGTGCCAGCAGCACAGGGGCTAGCAATCAGCCCCAGCATTTT CASSTGASNQPQHF
- - TRBJ1-2 TRBV2 TGTGCCAGCAGCCCCGGGGGGACGATCTATGGCTACACCTTC CASSPGGTIYGYTF
- - TRBJ1-6 TRBV5-3 TGTGCCAGAAGCCCCCCGGACACGGCGAGCTCCTATAATTCACCCCTCCACTTT CARSPPDTASSYNSPLHF
TRBD2 - TRBJ2-1 TRBV7-9 TGTGCCAGCAGCCCCATTCCGGGACTAGCGGACGACAATGAGCAGTTCTTC CASSPIPGLADDNEQFF
- - TRBJ1-2 TRBV7-2 TGTGCCAGCAGCTTTCCCGGGAGGACCACTGACTATGGCTACACCTTC CASSFPGRTTDYGYTF
TRBD2 - TRBJ2-7 TRBV27 TGTGCCAGCAGTTTTGGGGGACTAGCGGGAGGGCCGACCTACGAGCAGTACTTC CASSFGGLAGGPTYEQYF
- - TRBJ2-1 TRBV28 TGTGCCAGCAGTTTTTACTACAACTACAATGAGCAGTTCTTC CASSFYYNYNEQFF
- - TRBJ2-7 TRBV15 TGTGCCACCAGCAGCTTTTTCGCGGGAACCGACGAGCAGTACTTC CATSSFFAGTDEQYF
TRBD1 - TRBJ2-7 TRBV19 TGTGCCAGTAGGAGGGACAGGGACCACGAGCAGTACTTC CASRRDRDHEQYF
- - TRBJ2-1 TRBV24-1 TGTGCCACCAGTGATTACGGGGGTGAGCAGTTCTTC CATSDYGGEQFF
- - TRBJ1-1 TRBV27 TGTGCCAGCAGACGGGGGATGGTGGCTGAAGCTTTCTTT CASRRGMVAEAFF
- - TRBJ2-7 TRBV5-5 TGTGCCAGCAGCTCGACAGCTGCTAGCTCCTACGAGCAGTACTTC CASSSTAASSYEQYF
- - TRBJ1-2 TRBV10-3 TGTGCCACCCGAGACTATGGCTACACCTTC CATRDYGYTF
TRBD1 once TRBJ1-1 TRBV28 TGTGCCAGCCGGGACAGGGGGCTGATCATGAACACTGAAGCTTTCTTT CASRDRGLIMNTEAFF
TRBD1 - TRBJ2-7 TRBV6-1 TGTGCCAGCAGGCCAGATGAGGACAGGACCTACGAGCAGTACTTC CASRPDEDRTYEQYF
TRBD2 - TRBJ2-5 TRBV28 TGTGCCAGCACCCAAAGCGGGAGAACAGAGACCCAGTACTTC CASTQSGRTETQYF
- - TRBJ2-3 TRBV15 TGTGCCACCAGCAGAGCGCTCGGGAGCACAGATACGCAGTATTTT CATSRALGSTDTQYF
- few TRBJ1-1 TRBV2 TGTGCCAGCAGTCCGGAGCGGGTTGAAGCTTTCTTT CASSPERVEAFF
- once TRBJ1-3 TRBV2 TGTGCCAGGATGGCCGGAAACACCATATATTTT CARMAGNTIYF
TRBD2 once TRBJ2-2 TRBV28 TGTGCCAGCAGTTTTCTAGCGGGATATACCGGGGAGCTGTTTTTT CASSFLAGYTGELFF
TRBD2 - TRBJ2-1 TRBV6-2/TRBV6-3 TGTGCCAGCAGCTTTAGCGGGAGAGGGTACAATGAGCAGTTCTTC CASSFSGRGYNEQFF
- - TRBJ1-3 TRBV11-2 TGTGCCAGCAGCTTTGCCACGGCGGTCTCTGGAAACACCATATATTTT CASSFATAVSGNTIYF
TRBD1 - TRBJ1-4 TRBV30 TGTGCCCGGCAGGACAGGACGGGGGAAAAACTGTTTTTT CARQDRTGEKLFF